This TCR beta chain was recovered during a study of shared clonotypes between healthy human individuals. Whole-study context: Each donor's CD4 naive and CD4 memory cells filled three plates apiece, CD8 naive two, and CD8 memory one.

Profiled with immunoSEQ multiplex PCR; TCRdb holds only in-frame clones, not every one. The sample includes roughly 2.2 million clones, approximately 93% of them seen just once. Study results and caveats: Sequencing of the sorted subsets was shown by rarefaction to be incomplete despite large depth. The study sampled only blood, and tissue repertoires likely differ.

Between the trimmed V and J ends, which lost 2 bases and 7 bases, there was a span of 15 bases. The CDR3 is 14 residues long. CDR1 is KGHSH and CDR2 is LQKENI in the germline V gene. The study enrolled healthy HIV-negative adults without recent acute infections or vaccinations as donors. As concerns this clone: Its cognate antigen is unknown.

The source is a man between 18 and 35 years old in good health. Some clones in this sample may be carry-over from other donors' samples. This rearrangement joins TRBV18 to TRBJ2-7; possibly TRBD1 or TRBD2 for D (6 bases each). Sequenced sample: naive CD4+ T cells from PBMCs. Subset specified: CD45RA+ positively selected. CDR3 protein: CASSPSGARREQYF. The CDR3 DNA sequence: TGTGCCAGCTCACCATCGGGGGCTAGGAGAGAGCAGTACTTC. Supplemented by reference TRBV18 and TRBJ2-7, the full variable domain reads NAGVMQNPRHLVRRRGQEARLRCSPMKGHSHVYWYRQLPEEGLKFMVYLQKENIIDESGMPKERFSAEFPKEGPSILRIQQVVRGDSAAYFCASSPSGARREQYFGPGTRLTVT.